The T cell receptor (beta chain) described here comes from a study of T cell responses to AZD1222 COVID-19 vaccine. The study's findings and limits: Baseline seropositivity characterized only six AZD1222 recipients. It was only after the peak T cell response that any repertoires were sampled.

Points on this clone: Its antigen remains unknown.

Sequencing used immunoSEQ multiplex PCR; TCRdb keeps in-frame clones, though not all of them. The table has about 150,000 clones, approximately 91% seen once. The analysis combined second doses at about 4 or about 12 weeks. V dropped 4 bases and J dropped 0 bases, with 16 bases sitting between them. This CDR3 is built from 18 residues. Germline loops: CDR1 KGHSH, CDR2 LQKENI. The chain is built from TRBV18 and TRBJ2-6; D is ambiguous. The receptor's source is an adult who received the AZD1222 COVID-19 vaccine. The specimen was peripheral blood, collected 28 days after the second AZD1222 dose. CDR3 sequence: CASSLTGPKTSGANVLTF. In DNA, the CDR3 is TGTGCCAGCTCACTCACCGGGCCGAAAACCTCTGGGGCCAACGTCCTGACTTTC.